This T cell receptor beta chain was found in a study of T cell responses to AZD1222 COVID-19 vaccine. Points from the study as a whole: Repertoires were obtained only post-peak T cell response. The donor cohort was predominantly white British with a female majority, and clonal diversity may have been underestimated.

The protocol was immunoSEQ multiplex PCR, while the TCRdb copy is restricted to in-frame clones and leaves out a portion. The repertoire holds some 90,000 clones, with 88% as singletons. The CDR3 covers 15 residues. With 4 bases clipped from V and 2 bases from J, the junction kept 6 bases outside the gene matches. In germline, CDR1 is MNHNY, CDR2 SVGAGI (reference sequence). This clone has a single count. The antigen is not known. The TCR comes from an adult in good health. The J gene is TRBJ2-5, the V gene TRBV6-6; TRBD1 aligns across 8 bases. Sequencing used peripheral blood, obtained on day 0 of AZD1222 vaccination. The chain's CDR3 is CASSWDRTLQETQYF. The CDR3 nucleotides are TGTGCCAGCAGTTGGGACAGGACCCTTCAAGAGACCCAGTACTTC.